Following are 7 T cell receptor beta chains from one sample sequenced in a study of blood T cell repertoires in COVID-19. The repertoire was sequenced with immunoSEQ multiplex PCR; TCRdb's copy has only in-frame clones and lacks some. The table shows under 300,000 clones, with roughly 88% occurring only once. The sequencing input was PBMCs or T cells enriched from blood (not recorded which). These receptors came from a woman in her thirties or forties who had been exposed to COVID-19.

This rearrangement joins TRBV3-1 (or the pseudogene TRBV3-2) to TRBJ1-6; perhaps TRBD1 as D (5 bases). Per germline, CDR1 LGHDT and CDR2 YNNKEL (reference sequence). The CDR3 contains 15 residues. Trimming stripped 7 bases from V and 8 bases from J, with 18 bases between. CDR3 in amino acids: CASTSGHSFYSPLHF. CDR3 sequence (DNA): TGTGCCAGCACCTCTGGACATTCTTTTTATTCACCCCTCCACTTT.

The V call is TRBV19, the J call TRBJ1-1, with D possibly TRBD1 on 5 matching bases. V was cut by 3 bases and J by 5 bases, with 10 bases left in between. Per germline, CDR1 LNHDA and CDR2 SQIVND (reference sequence). CDR3 length equals 13 residues. The CDR3 spells CASSMGGRTEAFF. CDR3 sequence (DNA): TGTGCCAGTAGTATGGGGGGTAGGACTGAAGCTTTCTTT.

The CDR3 DNA is TGTGCCAGTAGTACCCTGGACAGATACTCTGGAAACACCATATATTTT. This codes for CASSTLDRYSGNTIYF. The gene calls are TRBV19 and TRBJ1-3, with D possibly being TRBD1 (6 bases). This CDR3 region has 16 residues. Germline CDR1 and CDR2: LNHDA and SQIVND (reference sequence). Trimming removed 4 bases from V and 0 bases from J, with 13 bases in between. Together with reference TRBV19 and TRBJ1-3, the CDR3 gives the full variable domain: DGGITQSPKYLFRKEGQNVTLSCEQNLNHDAMYWYRQDPGQGLRLIYYSQIVNDFQKGDIAEGYSVSREKKESFPLTVTSAQKNPTAFYLCASSTLDRYSGNTIYFGEGSWLTVV.

This chain links TRBV2 with TRBJ2-7; weak D call: TRBD2 (5 bases). V lost 5 bases and J 0 bases, leaving 8 bases between the germline ends. The germline CDR1 and CDR2 sequences are SNHLY and FYNNEI. CDR3 length: 13 amino acids. The CDR3, as DNA: TGTGCCAGCAGTCCGGACTCCTCCTACGAGCAGTACTTC. Encoded protein: CASSPDSSYEQYF.

The chain has TRBV24-1 and TRBJ1-1; 8 positions match TRBD1. V was clipped by 9 bases and J by 8 bases; unmatched bases: 4. Germline lookup yields CDR1 KGHDR and CDR2 SFDVKD. CDR3 length: 11 residues. CDR3 amino acids: CATVQGAEAFF. The CDR3 coding sequence is TGTGCCACCGTCCAGGGGGCGGAAGCTTTCTTT.

The rearrangement uses TRBV2 and TRBJ1-1, with a possible D match to TRBD1 (5 bases). Germline values: CDR1 SNHLY, CDR2 FYNNEI. V lost 7 bases and J lost 6, with 15 bases in between. The CDR3 length is 13 residues. The chain's CDR3 is CASIPGRASEAFF. The CDR3 DNA is TGTGCCAGCATCCCGGGCAGGGCTTCTGAAGCTTTCTTT.

In its sample, this clone was seen once. The chain carries TRBV28 and TRBJ2-5; D may be TRBD2 (7 bases). The CDR3 spans 17 residues. Trimming removed 4 bases at V and 4 bases at J, with 22 bases between. In germline, CDR1 is MDHEN, CDR2 SYDVKM. CDR3 nucleotides: TGTGCCAGCAGTTCACTGGGTGGCGGGGGCGAGCTAGAGACCCAGTACTTC. This sequence encodes CASSSLGGGGELETQYF. The variable domain in full, with the rest retrieved from reference TRBV28 and TRBJ2-5, is DVKVTQSSRYLVKRTGEKVFLECVQDMDHENMFWYRQDPGLGLRLIYFSYDVKMKEKGDIPEGYSVSREKKERFSLILESASTNQTSMYLCASSSLGGGGELETQYFGPGTRLLVL.